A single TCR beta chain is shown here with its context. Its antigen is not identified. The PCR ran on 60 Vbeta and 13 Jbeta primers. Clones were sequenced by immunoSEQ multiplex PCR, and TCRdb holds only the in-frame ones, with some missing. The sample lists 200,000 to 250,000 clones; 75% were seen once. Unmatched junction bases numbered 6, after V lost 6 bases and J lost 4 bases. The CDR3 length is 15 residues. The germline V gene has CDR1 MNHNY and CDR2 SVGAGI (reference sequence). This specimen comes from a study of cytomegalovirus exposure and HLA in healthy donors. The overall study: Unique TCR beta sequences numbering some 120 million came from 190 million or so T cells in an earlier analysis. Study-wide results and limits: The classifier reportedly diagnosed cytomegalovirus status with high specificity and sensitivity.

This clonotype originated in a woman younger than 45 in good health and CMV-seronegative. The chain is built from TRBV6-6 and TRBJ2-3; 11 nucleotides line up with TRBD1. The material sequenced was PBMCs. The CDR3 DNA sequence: TGTGCCAGCAGCCCCACGGGACAGGGGGCAGATACGCAGTATTTT. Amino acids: CASSPTGQGADTQYF.